This is a list of T cell receptor beta chains from one sample in a study of T cell responses to AZD1222 COVID-19 vaccine. Clones were read by immunoSEQ multiplex PCR, and TCRdb kept only the in-frame ones, dropping some. The sample contains 190,000 or so clones, roughly 91% of which appear only once. The material was peripheral blood, obtained 28 days after the second AZD1222 dose. These receptors all stem from an adult who received the AZD1222 COVID-19 vaccine. Both conserved end residues are part of each CDR3. Each record gives: J gene, clone size, D gene, V gene, CDR3 DNA, CDR3 protein. The D gene is left open where the match is weak. Only part of the rows carry a size: once, few, many, or a class if the clone is expanded.

>TRBJ2-7|-|TRBD1|TRBV4-2
TGTGCCAGCAGCCAAGATTCCCTCCGGGACAGGGATCGCGAGCAGTACTTC
CASSQDSLRDRDREQYF
>TRBJ2-3|-|TRBD2|TRBV30
TGTGCCTGGGCAGCTAGCGGGAGGGGTGATACGCAGTATTTT
CAWAASGRGDTQYF
>TRBJ2-3|-|-|TRBV9
TGTGCCAGCAGCGTCCCGGGACTTAGCACAGATACGCAGTATTTT
CASSVPGLSTDTQYF
>TRBJ2-4|-|-|TRBV28
TGTGCCAGCAGTTTAGGGGAAGCCAAAAACATTCAGTACTTC
CASSLGEAKNIQYF
>TRBJ1-2|-|-|TRBV6-6
TGTGCCAGCAGCCCCGCGGCTAACTATGGCTACACCTTC
CASSPAANYGYTF
>TRBJ1-6|-|-|TRBV7-9
TGTGCCAGCAGCCCGCGGACAGATCACCCTCTATCCTATAATTCACCCCTCCACTTT
CASSPRTDHPLSYNSPLHF
>TRBJ2-7|-|-|TRBV3-1/TRBV3-2
TGTGCCAGCAGCCAAGCCGGACAGCCCTCCTACGAGCAGTACTTC
CASSQAGQPSYEQYF
>TRBJ1-2|-|-|TRBV5-4
TGTGCCAGCAGCGCACCGGACAACTATGGCTACACCTTC
CASSAPDNYGYTF
>TRBJ1-1|-|-|TRBV6-5
TGTGCCAGCGAGTTAAAGACTGAAGCTTTCTTT
CASELKTEAFF
>TRBJ2-3|-|-|TRBV7-8
TGTGCCAGCCTGGGGTATCTCTCAAGGCTGGAGGCAGATACGCAGTATTTT
CASLGYLSRLEADTQYF
>TRBJ2-3|-|-|TRBV24-1
TGTGCCACCAGTGATCCAGGTCGCACAGATACGCAGTATTTT
CATSDPGRTDTQYF
>TRBJ2-7|-|TRBD2|TRBV5-1
TGCGCCAGCAGCTCGGGACTAGCGGGGGGATACTACGAGCAGTACTTC
CASSSGLAGGYYEQYF
>TRBJ2-3|-|-|TRBV20-1
TGCAGTGCTAGTCCGAGGGATTGGAGCACAGATACGCAGTATTTT
CSASPRDWSTDTQYF
>TRBJ2-1|-|-|TRBV21-1
TGTGCCAGCAGCAAAGTAAATGAGCAGTTCTTC
CASSKVNEQFF
>TRBJ1-5|-|-|TRBV7-2
TGTGCCAGCAGTTCTATAGGGGGTCTTGGTGGCAATCAGCCCCAGCATTTT
CASSSIGGLGGNQPQHF
>TRBJ2-3|-|-|TRBV6-5
TGTGCCAGCAGTTACGGTGCGACAGATACGCAGTATTTT
CASSYGATDTQYF
>TRBJ2-5|-|TRBD2|TRBV24-1
TGTGCCACCAGTGACTCGAGCGGGAGTCAGACCCAGTACTTC
CATSDSSGSQTQYF
>TRBJ2-7|-|TRBD1|TRBV9
TGTGCCAGCAGCGCCAGGGGGAAGAACGAGCAGTACTTC
CASSARGKNEQYF
>TRBJ2-7|-|-|TRBV28
TGTGCCATCCAAGGACAGCCCTACGAGCAGTACTTC
CAIQGQPYEQYF
>TRBJ1-1|-|-|TRBV11-3
TGTGCCAGCAGCTTAGGGGGGAACACTGAAGCTTTCTTT
CASSLGGNTEAFF
>TRBJ1-6|-|-|TRBV28
TGTGCCAGCTCCCCCCCCCGGGTTCCTAGTTCACCCCTCCACTTT
CASSPPRVPSSPLHF
>TRBJ1-1|-|-|TRBV28
TGTGCCAGCATTCAGGGAGGGGTGATTACTGAAGCTTTCTTT
CASIQGGVITEAFF
>TRBJ2-1|-|TRBD2|TRBV2
TGTGCCAGCCGGCGGGAGGGTGAGCAGTTCTTC
CASRREGEQFF
>TRBJ2-2|-|-|TRBV7-9
TGTGCCAGTAGGAGGGGCAGGGCGTCGAACACCGGGGAGCTGTTTTTT
CASRRGRASNTGELFF
>TRBJ2-7|-|TRBD1|TRBV13
TGTGCCAGCAGCGGACGACAGGGCTCCTACGAGCAGTACTTC
CASSGRQGSYEQYF
>TRBJ1-4|-|-|TRBV6-1
TGTGCCAGCAGTGAAGGTGGCGAGGGCGAGAAACTGTTTTTT
CASSEGGEGEKLFF
>TRBJ1-4|-|-|TRBV21-1
TGTGCCAGCAGCAAAGAGGTGGGACGGCCTAATGAAAAACTGTTTTTT
CASSKEVGRPNEKLFF
>TRBJ2-3|-|TRBD2|TRBV5-1
TGCGCCAGCAGCTTGGGACTAGCGAGCACAGATACGCAGTATTTT
CASSLGLASTDTQYF
>TRBJ2-7|-|-|TRBV7-2
TGTGCCAGCAGCTTAACCACCGGGACGGGGGAGCAGTACTTC
CASSLTTGTGEQYF
>TRBJ2-1|-|-|TRBV10-3
TGTGCCACCACGTTCGGGCAGGCTAACAATGAGCAGTTCTTC
CATTFGQANNEQFF
>TRBJ1-2|-|TRBD1|TRBV28
TGTGCCAGCAGTTTATCGTACAGGGGGCGAGGCTACACCTTC
CASSLSYRGRGYTF
>TRBJ1-1|-|-|TRBV30
TGTGCCTGGAGACCCAGGGGTTATCCGGGAACTGAAGCTTTCTTT
CAWRPRGYPGTEAFF
>TRBJ2-1|-|-|TRBV12-3/TRBV12-4
TGTGCCAGCAGTTTAGTATACAATGAGCAGTTCTTC
CASSLVYNEQFF
>TRBJ1-4|-|-|TRBV6-6
TGTGCCAGCAGTTATGGGGAGACTAATGAAAAACTGTTTTTT
CASSYGETNEKLFF
>TRBJ1-1|-|-|TRBV5-5
TGTGCCAGCAACCTGGGGGGGTTAGAAGCTTTCTTT
CASNLGGLEAFF
>TRBJ2-7|-|-|TRBV28
TGTGCCAGCAGTTTGAAGACCTACGAGCAGTACTTC
CASSLKTYEQYF
>TRBJ1-2|few|-|TRBV3-1/TRBV3-2
TGTGCCAGCAGCCAAGATGGGTCAGTCCCGACCTTC
CASSQDGSVPTF
>TRBJ2-7|-|-|TRBV5-1
TGCGCCAGCAGCCCCGGGACGGCTATCTCCTACGAGCAGTACTTC
CASSPGTAISYEQYF
>TRBJ1-3|-|TRBD1|TRBV7-6
TGTGCCAGCAGCGGCGCAGGGGGCCTCTCTGGAAACACCATATATTTT
CASSGAGGLSGNTIYF
>TRBJ2-3|-|TRBD2|TRBV27
TGTGCCAGCAGCCTCGGTGTGACTAGCCAAAACACAGATACGCAGTATTTT
CASSLGVTSQNTDTQYF
>TRBJ2-3|-|-|TRBV6-1
TGTGCCAGCAGTGAAAGGTCCAGCACAGATACGCAGTATTTT
CASSERSSTDTQYF
>TRBJ2-2|-|-|TRBV6-5
TGTGCCAGCAGGCCGTATACAATCACCGGGGAGCTGTTTTTT
CASRPYTITGELFF
>TRBJ2-3|-|TRBD2|TRBV7-6
TGTGCCAGCAGCTTAGAGGGACTAGCGGTCCACACAGATACGCAGTATTTT
CASSLEGLAVHTDTQYF
>TRBJ1-4|-|TRBD1|TRBV29-1
TGCAGCGTTGAAACAGGGGGTAATGAAAAACTGTTTTTT
CSVETGGNEKLFF
>TRBJ2-7|-|-|TRBV11-1
TGTGCCAGCAGCGACCCCCGGACGGCCTCGCTGGAGCAGTACTTC
CASSDPRTASLEQYF
>TRBJ1-2|-|-|TRBV24-1
TGTGCCACCAGTGTTAGGGGGGGCTATGGCTACACCTTC
CATSVRGGYGYTF